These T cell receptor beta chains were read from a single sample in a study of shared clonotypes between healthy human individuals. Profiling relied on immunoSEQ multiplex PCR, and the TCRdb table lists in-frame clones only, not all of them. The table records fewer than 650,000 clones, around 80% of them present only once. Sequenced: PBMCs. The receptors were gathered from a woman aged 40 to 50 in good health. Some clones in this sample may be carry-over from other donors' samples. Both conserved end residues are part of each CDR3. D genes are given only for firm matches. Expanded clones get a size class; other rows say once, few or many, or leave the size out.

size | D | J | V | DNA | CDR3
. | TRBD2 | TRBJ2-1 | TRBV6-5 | TGTGCCAGCAGTTACACTCTAGCGGTTAACGAGCAGTTCTTC | CASSYTLAVNEQFF
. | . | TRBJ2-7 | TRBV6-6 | TGTGCCAGCGGACTTCAGGGGCTAAACTCCTACGAGCAGTACTTC | CASGLQGLNSYEQYF
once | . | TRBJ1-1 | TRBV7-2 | TGTGCCAGCAGCCTCCCTGAAGCTTTCTTT | CASSLPEAFF
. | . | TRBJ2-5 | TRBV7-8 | TGTGCCAGCAGCTTAGAACTAGCCGGGGAGACCCAGTACTTC | CASSLELAGETQYF
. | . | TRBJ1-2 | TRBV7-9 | TGTGCCAGCAGCTTAGTCGGACGACATAATGGCTACACCTTC | CASSLVGRHNGYTF
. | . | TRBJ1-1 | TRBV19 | TGTGCCAGTAACTCAGGGTTTGAAGCTTTCTTT | CASNSGFEAFF
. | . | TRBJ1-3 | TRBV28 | TGTGCCAGCAGTTCCCATAGGGATGGTGGAAACACCATATATTTT | CASSSHRDGGNTIYF
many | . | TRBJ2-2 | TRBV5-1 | TGCGCCAGCAGCATTCAAGGGTGGAACACCGGGGAGCTGTTTTTT | CASSIQGWNTGELFF
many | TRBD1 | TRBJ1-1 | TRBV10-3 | TGTGCCATATCAGGGGGGACAGGGCTTGAAGCTTTCTTT | CAISGGTGLEAFF
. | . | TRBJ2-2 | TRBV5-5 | TGTGCCAGCGGATTATTGGGGGGGCCCACCGGGGAGCTGTTTTTT | CASGLLGGPTGELFF
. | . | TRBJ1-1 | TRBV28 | TGTGCCAGCCTCATGTGGACTTCGAACACTGAAGCTTTCTTT | CASLMWTSNTEAFF